This TCR beta chain derives from a study of blood T cell repertoires in COVID-19. In the study overall: Donors in the United States, Italy and Spain gave samples during acute or convalescent COVID-19. T cells, B-cell-depleted T cells, or PBMCs provided the cDNA or gDNA that served as material.

J gave up 7 bases and V 5 bases, and 9 bases lay outside the gene matches. CDR1 and CDR2 from the germline V gene are SGHTA and FQGTGA. This CDR3 is built from 16 residues. Method: immunoSEQ multiplex PCR; TCRdb's copy keeps in-frame clones and lacks some. Of 50,000 to 65,000 clones in the sample, roughly 79% are singletons; the top ten hold roughly 5.5%. The sample was peripheral blood. The gene calls are TRBV7-3 and TRBJ2-1; 12 bases line up with TRBD2. The clonotype originates from an older woman with acute or convalescent COVID-19. CDR3 protein: CASSLRAGTSGNEQFF. The CDR3 DNA is TGTGCCAGCAGCCTACGCGCCGGGACTAGCGGGAATGAGCAGTTCTTC.